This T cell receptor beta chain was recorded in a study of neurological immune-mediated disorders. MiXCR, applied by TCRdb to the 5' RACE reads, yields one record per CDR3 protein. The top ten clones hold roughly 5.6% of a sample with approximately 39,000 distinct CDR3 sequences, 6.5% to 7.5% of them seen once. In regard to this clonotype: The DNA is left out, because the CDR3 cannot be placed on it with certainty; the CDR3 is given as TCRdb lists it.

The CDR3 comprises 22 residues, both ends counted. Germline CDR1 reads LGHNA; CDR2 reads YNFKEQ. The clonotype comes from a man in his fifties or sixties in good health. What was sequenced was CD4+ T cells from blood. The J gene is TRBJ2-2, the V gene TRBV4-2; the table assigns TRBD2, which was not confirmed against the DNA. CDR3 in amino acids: CASSFYICSASTSGRATGELFF.